This T cell receptor beta chain stems from a study of T-cell reconstitution after alpha-beta-depleted transplantation in children. For TCRbeta, the library was prepared with unique molecular identifiers. In TCRdb, the PCR reads were re-called with MiXCR into one record per CDR3 protein. The table has some 340,000 distinct CDR3 sequences, 9% to 12% seen once. The CDR3 covers 12 residues. V lost 5 bases to trimming and J lost 1 base, with 2 bases between them. Germline values: CDR1 SGHVS, CDR2 FQNEAQ. The sample holds many counts of this clonotype. The rearrangement links TRBV7-8 to TRBJ2-2; no clear D gene. This TCR was recovered from a human donor who donated a stem cell graft to a child with acute lymphoblastic leukemia. Sample: PBMCs from the stem cell graft donor, taken from the stem cell graft. CDR3 protein: CASSKNTGELFF. The CDR3 DNA follows: TGTGCCAGCAGCAAGAACACCGGGGAGCTGTTTTTT.